A selection of T cell receptor beta chains follows, all from one sample in a study of regulatory T cells in long-lasting Graves disease. TCRdb re-called the multiplex PCR reads through MiXCR, storing one row per CDR3 protein. The sample shows a few hundred thousand distinct CDR3 sequences, 14% of them seen only once. In addition, the sample was reused for a study of T cells in Graves' hyperthyroidism and ophthalmopathy.

The material was peripheral blood mononuclear cells (PBMCs), obtained at new diagnosis, from a patient treated with antithyroid drugs. The receptors stem from a woman in her 50s with Graves disease. Each CDR3 is given with its conserved first and last residue. Each record gives: J gene, clone size, CDR3 length, V gene, D gene, CDR3 DNA, CDR3 protein. The D gene is left open where the match is weak. Expanded clones get a size class; other rows say once, few or many, or leave the size out.

J gene: TRBJ1-3
clone size: many
CDR3 length: 15
V gene: TRBV27
D gene: -
CDR3 DNA: TGTGCCAGCAGTCCCCGGGCAGGCTCTGGAAACACCATATATTTT
CDR3 protein: CASSPRAGSGNTIYF

J gene: TRBJ1-1
clone size: many
CDR3 length: 14
V gene: TRBV28
D gene: -
CDR3 DNA: TGTGCCAGCAGTTTAAGGGGGTATGGCACTGAAGCTTTCTTT
CDR3 protein: CASSLRGYGTEAFF

J gene: TRBJ1-1
clone size: -
CDR3 length: 15
V gene: TRBV13
D gene: -
CDR3 DNA: TGTGCCAGCAGCTTAGGGGGGCGGAGGAACACTGAAGCTTTCTTT
CDR3 protein: CASSLGGRRNTEAFF

J gene: TRBJ2-2
clone size: few
CDR3 length: 13
V gene: TRBV30
D gene: -
CDR3 DNA: TGTGCCTGGAGCCTAAGAGCGTCCGGGGAGCTGTTTTTT
CDR3 protein: CAWSLRASGELFF

J gene: TRBJ2-1
clone size: few
CDR3 length: 14
V gene: TRBV24-1
D gene: -
CDR3 DNA: TGTGCCACGCAACGGGGCTGGGACGGGAATGAGCAGTTCTTC
CDR3 protein: CATQRGWDGNEQFF

J gene: TRBJ2-1
clone size: many
CDR3 length: 13
V gene: TRBV7-3
D gene: -
CDR3 DNA: TGTGCCAGCAGCTTATTCCCCAGCAATGAGCAGTTCTTC
CDR3 protein: CASSLFPSNEQFF

J gene: TRBJ2-7
clone size: many
CDR3 length: 14
V gene: TRBV5-1
D gene: -
CDR3 DNA: TGCGCCAGCAGGGCCGGGACCCTAGGCCACGAGCAGTACTTC
CDR3 protein: CASRAGTLGHEQYF

J gene: TRBJ1-4
clone size: few
CDR3 length: 15
V gene: TRBV3-1
D gene: -
CDR3 DNA: TGTGCCAGCAGCCCCGTCGTGGGAGTGGGTGAAAAACTGTTTTTT
CDR3 protein: CASSPVVGVGEKLFF

J gene: TRBJ1-5
clone size: once
CDR3 length: 13
V gene: TRBV28
D gene: -
CDR3 DNA: TGTGCCGGCAGTTTAGTCCGATATCAGCCCCAGCATTTT
CDR3 protein: CAGSLVRYQPQHF

J gene: TRBJ2-3
clone size: many
CDR3 length: 18
V gene: TRBV30
D gene: TRBD2
CDR3 DNA: TGTGCCTGGAGTGTGGGACTAGCGGGAGTTTCTAGCACAGATACGCAGTATTTT
CDR3 protein: CAWSVGLAGVSSTDTQYF

J gene: TRBJ1-1
clone size: -
CDR3 length: 14
V gene: TRBV6-2/TRBV6-3
D gene: -
CDR3 DNA: TGTGCCAGCAGCCGACCAAGCCTATTCACTGAAGCTTTCTTT
CDR3 protein: CASSRPSLFTEAFF

J gene: TRBJ1-2
clone size: -
CDR3 length: 15
V gene: TRBV7-9
D gene: -
CDR3 DNA: TGTGCCAGCAGCTTAAACGAAGGTTGGTCCTATGGCTACACCTTC
CDR3 protein: CASSLNEGWSYGYTF

J gene: TRBJ2-2
clone size: few
CDR3 length: 17
V gene: TRBV20-1
D gene: TRBD1
CDR3 DNA: TGCAGTGCTAGAGATGTATGGCAGGGGGCGCGCACCGGGGAGCTGTTTTTT
CDR3 protein: CSARDVWQGARTGELFF

J gene: TRBJ1-3
clone size: -
CDR3 length: 14
V gene: TRBV29-1
D gene: -
CDR3 DNA: TGCAGCGTTGTTCCGGGGGGAACTGGAAACACCATATATTTT
CDR3 protein: CSVVPGGTGNTIYF

J gene: TRBJ2-5
clone size: many
CDR3 length: 15
V gene: TRBV28
D gene: TRBD1
CDR3 DNA: TGTGCCAGCAGTTCGGGACAGGGAATCCAAGAGACCCAGTACTTC
CDR3 protein: CASSSGQGIQETQYF

J gene: TRBJ2-7
clone size: many
CDR3 length: 14
V gene: TRBV6-5
D gene: -
CDR3 DNA: TGTGCCAGCAGTTACTCTCTAGCCTGGAACGAGCAGTACTTC
CDR3 protein: CASSYSLAWNEQYF

J gene: TRBJ2-7
clone size: many
CDR3 length: 13
V gene: TRBV7-9
D gene: -
CDR3 DNA: TGTGCCAGCAGCTTAACGGGAGTAGTCGAGCAGTACTTC
CDR3 protein: CASSLTGVVEQYF

J gene: TRBJ2-5
clone size: -
CDR3 length: 14
V gene: TRBV5-8
D gene: TRBD2
CDR3 DNA: TGTGCCAGTAGCAACGGACTAGCGGAAGAGACCCAGTACTTC
CDR3 protein: CASSNGLAEETQYF

J gene: TRBJ2-3
clone size: -
CDR3 length: 16
V gene: TRBV20-1
D gene: TRBD2
CDR3 DNA: TGCAGTGCTAGAGATCTGGGGGGGTGGCGCACAGATACGCAGTATTTT
CDR3 protein: CSARDLGGWRTDTQYF

J gene: TRBJ2-1
clone size: many
CDR3 length: 15
V gene: TRBV28
D gene: TRBD1
CDR3 DNA: TGTGCCAGCAGCTCCGGGACAGGGTTAAGCAATGAGCAGTTCTTC
CDR3 protein: CASSSGTGLSNEQFF

J gene: TRBJ2-7
clone size: many
CDR3 length: 17
V gene: TRBV10-3
D gene: -
CDR3 DNA: TGTGCCCCCCGCCGCGCCCTAGGATTTGGAGAATATTACGAGCAGTACTTC
CDR3 protein: CAPRRALGFGEYYEQYF

J gene: TRBJ2-5
clone size: many
CDR3 length: 17
V gene: TRBV20-1
D gene: -
CDR3 DNA: TGCAGTGCCCGGAGACTAGGAGGTCTTGTGTCCCAAGAGACCCAGTACTTC
CDR3 protein: CSARRLGGLVSQETQYF

J gene: TRBJ2-5
clone size: few
CDR3 length: 14
V gene: TRBV11-2
D gene: TRBD2
CDR3 DNA: TGTGCCAGTAGCTTAGTGGCTAGCGGTGAGACCCAGTACTTC
CDR3 protein: CASSLVASGETQYF

J gene: TRBJ2-1
clone size: -
CDR3 length: 11
V gene: TRBV3-1
D gene: -
CDR3 DNA: TGTGCCAGCAGCCAAGGTCTACTTCAGTTCTTC
CDR3 protein: CASSQGLLQFF

J gene: TRBJ2-1
clone size: few
CDR3 length: 15
V gene: TRBV11-2
D gene: -
CDR3 DNA: TGTGCCAGCAGCTTAGACGGGCAGAACTACAATGAGCAGTTCTTC
CDR3 protein: CASSLDGQNYNEQFF

J gene: TRBJ2-2
clone size: many
CDR3 length: 16
V gene: TRBV28
D gene: -
CDR3 DNA: TGTGCCAGCCACAAGCAGTTTCCTGGGGCGGCTGGGGAGCTGTTTTTT
CDR3 protein: CASHKQFPGAAGELFF

J gene: TRBJ1-2
clone size: -
CDR3 length: 14
V gene: TRBV29-1
D gene: -
CDR3 DNA: TGCAGCGTTGCTTGGATAGGCTCTCCCTATGGCTACACCTTC
CDR3 protein: CSVAWIGSPYGYTF

J gene: TRBJ2-1
clone size: few
CDR3 length: 21
V gene: TRBV9
D gene: TRBD2
CDR3 DNA: TGTGCCAGCAGCGTTCCACCTATTAGCGGGAGCAGGGGCCTCAACTACAATGAGCAGTTCTTC
CDR3 protein: CASSVPPISGSRGLNYNEQFF

J gene: TRBJ2-1
clone size: -
CDR3 length: 14
V gene: TRBV5-1
D gene: TRBD1
CDR3 DNA: TGCGCCAGCAGCTCTGGACAGGGGAGGGATGAGCAGTTCTTC
CDR3 protein: CASSSGQGRDEQFF

J gene: TRBJ1-1
clone size: few
CDR3 length: 14
V gene: TRBV10-3
D gene: -
CDR3 DNA: TGTGCCATCAGTGAGTCCTGGGGCCCCACTGAAGCTTTCTTT
CDR3 protein: CAISESWGPTEAFF

J gene: TRBJ1-4
clone size: many
CDR3 length: 15
V gene: TRBV5-1
D gene: -
CDR3 DNA: TGCGCCAGCAGTTACCAGGGTACGCGGGATGAAAAACTGTTTTTT
CDR3 protein: CASSYQGTRDEKLFF

J gene: TRBJ2-2
clone size: many
CDR3 length: 12
V gene: TRBV28
D gene: -
CDR3 DNA: TGTGCCAGCAGTTCGTTGGGCGGGGAGCTGTTTTTT
CDR3 protein: CASSSLGGELFF

J gene: TRBJ2-7
clone size: many
CDR3 length: 14
V gene: TRBV27
D gene: -
CDR3 DNA: TGTGCCAGCAGTAGACTTCCTACTTCCTACGAGCAGTACTTC
CDR3 protein: CASSRLPTSYEQYF

J gene: TRBJ2-3
clone size: -
CDR3 length: 17
V gene: TRBV24-1
D gene: -
CDR3 DNA: TGTGCCACCAGTGTCCCCTCGGGCCTCGGCCACACAGATACGCAGTATTTT
CDR3 protein: CATSVPSGLGHTDTQYF

J gene: TRBJ1-5
clone size: -
CDR3 length: 15
V gene: TRBV11-2
D gene: -
CDR3 DNA: TGTGCCAGCAGCTTAGGTACCCAGGTGAATCAGCCCCAGCATTTT
CDR3 protein: CASSLGTQVNQPQHF

J gene: TRBJ2-1
clone size: many
CDR3 length: 16
V gene: TRBV27
D gene: TRBD2
CDR3 DNA: TGTGCCAGCAGTTTATTAGGACTAGCGGGAATCAATGAGCAGTTCTTC
CDR3 protein: CASSLLGLAGINEQFF

J gene: TRBJ2-3
clone size: many
CDR3 length: 14
V gene: TRBV7-7
D gene: -
CDR3 DNA: TGTGCCAGCAGCTTAACGGAGGGAACAGATACGCAGTATTTT
CDR3 protein: CASSLTEGTDTQYF

J gene: TRBJ1-2
clone size: -
CDR3 length: 16
V gene: TRBV10-3
D gene: -
CDR3 DNA: TGTGCCATCAGTCCCAGTTTTCTGGGGACCTACTATGGCTACACCTTC
CDR3 protein: CAISPSFLGTYYGYTF